The 20 T cell receptor beta chains below all came from one sample that was sequenced in a study of CD8 T cells in ankylosing spondylitis. General study points: For ankylosing spondylitis blood, a TCR beta motif of about eight highly homologous variants appeared characteristic.

Their recognized antigens are unknown. TCRdb reprocessed the 5' RACE reads via MiXCR and lists one record per CDR3 protein. The table lists approximately 400,000 distinct CDR3 sequences, about 25% of them singletons, with about 1% in the top ten. The sequencing sample was made of blood, either unsorted or a sorted T cell fraction (not recorded which). These receptors came from a male donor with ankylosing spondylitis.

In this sample, this clonotype turned up a few times. The chain uses TRBV7-2 and TRBJ1-3; perhaps TRBD1 as D (5 bases). Per the germline V gene, CDR1 is SGHTA and CDR2 is FQGNSA. The CDR3 is 16 amino acids. V lost 5 bases and J 2 bases, leaving 16 bases between the germline ends. The CDR3 nucleotides are TGTGCCAGCAGCCCAAGCTGGGGGTTTGCTGGAAACACCATATATTTT. Translation gives CASSPSWGFAGNTIYF.

This clonotype was counted a few times. The chain uses TRBV20-1 and TRBJ2-1, with 9 nucleotides matching TRBD2. From germline, CDR1 is DFQATT and CDR2 SNEGSKA (reference sequence). After removal of 3 bases from V and 9 bases from J, the junction contained 12 bases not matched to a gene. This CDR3 region has 15 residues. This chain's CDR3 is CSASKASGTSREQFF. The CDR3 bases are TGCAGTGCTAGTAAGGCTAGCGGGACCTCCCGTGAGCAGTTCTTC.

This rearrangement joins TRBV4-2 to TRBJ2-5; D remains ambiguous. Germline V gene data show CDR1 as LGHNA and CDR2 as YNFKEQ. V lost 4 bases to trimming and J lost 5 bases, with 11 bases between them. The CDR3 loop spans 13 amino acids. In DNA, the CDR3 is TGTGCCAGCAGCCTCAGCCCCGGGGAGACCCAGTACTTC. Its protein product is CASSLSPGETQYF.

V gene TRBV20-1 combines with J gene TRBJ1-1; D remains unclear. Germline CDR1 reads DFQATT; CDR2 reads SNEGSKA (reference sequence). Trimming removed 2 bases from V and 3 bases from J, with 13 bases in between. This CDR3 contains 14 residues. CDR3 sequence: CSARTPGQYTEAFF. The CDR3 bases are TGCAGTGCTAGAACCCCCGGGCAGTACACTGAAGCTTTCTTT.

This clonotype has only a few counts. The chain recombines TRBV7-2 with TRBJ2-2; a possible D gene is TRBD2 (6 bases). Deletions cut 5 bases from V and 8 bases from J, with 12 bases between. The CDR3 is 13 amino acids. Germline lookup yields CDR1 SGHTA and CDR2 FQGNSA. Here the CDR3 DNA reads TGTGCCAGCAGCGGGACTCCCACGGGGGAGCTGTTTTTT. Translation gives CASSGTPTGELFF.

The chain is built from TRBV19 and TRBJ1-2; TRBD1 aligns across 8 bases. CDR1 is LNHDA, CDR2 SQIVND, per germline (reference sequence). The CDR3 sequence is 15 residues long. J gave up 7 bases and V 4 bases, and 11 bases lay outside the gene matches. CDR3 nucleotide sequence: TGTGCCAGTAGTACCTCGACAGGGGCACCGCTTGGCTACACCTTC. It is translated as CASSTSTGAPLGYTF. The full variable domain, with the rest looked up from reference TRBV19 and TRBJ1-2, is DGGITQSPKYLFRKEGQNVTLSCEQNLNHDAMYWYRQDPGQGLRLIYYSQIVNDFQKGDIAEGYSVSREKKESFPLTVTSAQKNPTAFYLCASSTSTGAPLGYTFGSGTRLTVV.

A few counts support this clonotype. The chain has TRBV5-1 and TRBJ2-7; D call uncertain. CDR3 length: 15 residues. V was clipped by 1 base and J by 5 bases, with 16 bases between them. Germline V gene sequence: CDR1 SGHRS, CDR2 YFSETQ. The CDR3 reads CASSLLGYETDEQYV. The CDR3 DNA reads as TGCGCCAGCAGCTTGCTGGGGTATGAGACTGACGAGCAGTACGTC.

The chain joins TRBV3-1 to TRBJ2-1; D possibly corresponds to TRBD2 (6 bases). This CDR3 has 14 residues. V lost 8 bases and J 6 bases, leaving 17 bases between the germline ends. Looked up from germline, CDR1 is LGHDT and CDR2 is YNNKEL (reference sequence). CDR3 in amino acids: CASHNAGPRNEQFF. CDR3 DNA: TGTGCCAGCCACAACGCGGGACCTCGCAATGAGCAGTTCTTC.

In its sample, this clonotype was seen a few times. The chain combines TRBV10-3 with TRBJ2-1; possibly TRBD1 for D (6 bases). CDR3 length: 13 amino acids. V was trimmed by 8 bases and J by 4 bases, leaving 12 bases between them. Per germline, CDR1 ENHRY and CDR2 SYGVKD. CDR3 in DNA: TGTGCCATCTCAGGGCAGGGGTACAATGAGCAGTTCTTC. Encoded protein: CAISGQGYNEQFF.

This clonotype was seen only once. The rearrangement uses TRBV5-6 and TRBJ1-1; 8 positions match TRBD1. V dropped 4 bases and J dropped 10; count of bases not matched to a gene: 18. Germline values: CDR1 SGHDT, CDR2 YYEEEE. This CDR3 has 16 amino acids. The CDR3, as DNA: TGTGCCAGCAGCCCACTGTGGGGACAGGAGGAAGTAGGAGCTTTCTTT. Translating gives CASSPLWGQEEVGAFF.

This clonotype was detected only a few times. V usage is TRBV20-1 and J usage is TRBJ1-1; TRBD1 agrees at 7 bases. There are 15 residues in the CDR3. V lost 1 base and J lost 1; bases outside the gene matches: 6. Germline V lookup: CDR1 DFQATT, CDR2 SNEGSKA (reference sequence). The CDR3 loop is CSARAPRQGNTEAFF. In DNA, the CDR3 is TGCAGTGCTAGAGCCCCAAGACAGGGGAACACTGAAGCTTTCTTT.

V is TRBV20-1 and J is TRBJ2-7; D possibly corresponds to TRBD2 (5 bases). Trimming stripped 6 bases from V and 5 bases from J, with 11 bases between. Germline assignment: CDR1 DFQATT and CDR2 SNEGSKA (reference sequence). This CDR3 has 11 amino acids. CDR3 DNA sequence: TGCAGTGCGGAGAGGGTAGACGAGCAGTACTTC. It is translated as CSAERVDEQYF.

V and J are TRBV29-1 and TRBJ1-5; maybe TRBD1 (5 bases). The CDR3 has 12 amino acids. Germline CDR1 reads SQVTM; CDR2 reads ANQGSEA. Trimming took 7 bases from V and 7 from J, leaving 14 bases between them. The CDR3 sequence is CSGGGVGQPQHF. The DNA of the CDR3 is TGCAGCGGGGGGGGTGTCGGACAGCCCCAGCATTTT.

Only a few counts were recorded for this clonotype. The V gene is TRBV11-2, the J gene TRBJ1-4; no clear D. Germline V CDR1 and CDR2: SGHAT, FQNNGV. This CDR3 has 14 residues. Trimming cost V 3 bases and J 8 bases, with 13 bases left between them. The CDR3 is CASSLGSGYEKLFF. Written as DNA, the CDR3 is TGTGCCAGCAGCTTGGGAAGCGGATACGAAAAACTGTTTTTT.

V and J are TRBV6-2 or TRBV6-3 and TRBJ1-1; D unclear. Germline CDR1 reads MNHEY; CDR2 reads SVGEGT. Trimming removed 4 bases at V and 8 bases at J, with 8 bases between. The CDR3 sequence is 11 residues long. The CDR3 DNA reads as TGTGCCAGCAGTTCTAGGGTGGAAGCTTTCTTT. Translated, it gives CASSSRVEAFF.

CDR3 protein: CASSPPAGQGQEAFF. The CDR3, as DNA: TGTGCCAGCTCACCGCCCGCGGGGCAGGGGCAGGAAGCTTTCTTT. V usage is TRBV18 and J usage is TRBJ1-1; maybe TRBD1 (6 bases). In germline, CDR1 is KGHSH, CDR2 LQKENI. Between the trimmed V and J ends, which lost 3 bases and 8 bases, there was a span of 19 bases. This CDR3 is 15 amino acids long.

The chain has TRBV2 and TRBJ2-1, with 11 bases identical to TRBD2. With V trimmed by 5 bases and J by 1 base, 13 bases remained unmatched. CDR1 SNHLY and CDR2 FYNNEI come from the germline V gene. This CDR3 region has 19 residues. The CDR3 protein is CASSRATSGILRSYNEQFF. The CDR3 DNA follows: TGTGCCAGCAGTCGAGCGACTAGCGGGATTCTCAGGTCCTACAATGAGCAGTTCTTC.

This CDR3 is CASSLLGAGNEQFF. The CDR3 DNA sequence: TGTGCCAGCAGCTTACTGGGCGCAGGTAATGAGCAGTTCTTC. This chain links TRBV7-2 with TRBJ2-1; D unresolved. Per the germline V gene, CDR1 is SGHTA and CDR2 is FQGNSA. The CDR3 consists of 14 residues. Between the trimmed V and J ends, which lost 2 bases and 7 bases, there was a span of 12 bases.

This clonotype was counted between two and nine times. The V and J genes are TRBV20-1 and TRBJ2-1; D uncertain. Germline CDR1 reads DFQATT; CDR2 reads SNEGSKA (reference sequence). This CDR3 spans 15 amino acids. CDR3 protein: CSPFLGKEKYNEQFF. The DNA for the CDR3 is TGCAGCCCCTTTTTAGGGAAAGAGAAATACAATGAGCAGTTCTTC.

This clonotype appeared a few times. This chain connects TRBV12-3 or TRBV12-4 to TRBJ1-6; D not certain. The CDR3 is 14 residues long. V lost 3 bases to trimming and J lost 5 bases, with 8 bases between them. CDR3 protein: CASSLNRNNSPLHF. For the CDR3, the DNA is TGTGCCAGCAGTTTGAACAGAAATAATTCACCCCTCCACTTT.